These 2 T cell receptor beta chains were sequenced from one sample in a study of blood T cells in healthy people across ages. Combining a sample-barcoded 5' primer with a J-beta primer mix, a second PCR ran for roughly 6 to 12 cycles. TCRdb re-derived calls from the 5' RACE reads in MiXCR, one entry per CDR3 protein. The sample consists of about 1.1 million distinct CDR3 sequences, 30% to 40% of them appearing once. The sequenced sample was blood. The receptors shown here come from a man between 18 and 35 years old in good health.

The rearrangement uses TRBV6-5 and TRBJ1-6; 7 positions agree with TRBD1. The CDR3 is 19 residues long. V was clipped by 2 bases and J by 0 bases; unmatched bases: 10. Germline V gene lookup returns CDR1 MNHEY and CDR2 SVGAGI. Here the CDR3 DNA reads TGTGCCAGCAGTTACGGAAACACAGGGGCTAGCTCCTATAATTCACCCCTCCACTTT. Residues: CASSYGNTGASSYNSPLHF.

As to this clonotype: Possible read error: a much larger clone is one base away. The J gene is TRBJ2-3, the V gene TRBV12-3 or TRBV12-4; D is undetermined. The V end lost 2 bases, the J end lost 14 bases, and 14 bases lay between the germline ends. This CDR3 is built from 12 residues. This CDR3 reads CASSLSAKDRYF. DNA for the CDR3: TGTGCCAGCAGTTTAAGTGCCAAAGATCGGTATTTT.